This is a list of T cell receptor beta chains from one sample in a study of blood T cells in healthy people across ages. In TCRdb, the 5' RACE reads were re-called with MiXCR into one record per CDR3 protein. The repertoire includes 1 million or so distinct CDR3 sequences, 40% to 45% of them detected once, and about 19% sits in the top ten. Sequences were obtained from blood. These receptors were taken from a woman aged 60-75 years in good health. CDR3s include the opening cysteine and the closing phenylalanine or tryptophan. The D gene is left open where the match is weak. The size field is filled for only some rows; it gives once, few, many or a size class.

DNA	CDR3	size	length	D	V	J
TGCAGTGCTAGACAGGGGGCGGTTAATTCACCCCTCCACTTT	CSARQGAVNSPLHF	.	14	TRBD1	TRBV20-1	TRBJ1-6
TGCGCCAGCAGCCGCCTAACTAGTCCGGGCTACGAGCAGTACTTC	CASSRLTSPGYEQYF	.	15	.	TRBV4-1	TRBJ2-7
TGTGCCACCAACCGGGACAGGGGGCTTAATGAGCAGTTCTTC	CATNRDRGLNEQFF	.	14	TRBD1	TRBV15	TRBJ2-1
TGTGCCAGCAGTTACGTCAGCGGGGGCTTCACAGATACGCAGTATTTT	CASSYVSGGFTDTQYF	once	16	TRBD2	TRBV6-5	TRBJ2-3
TGTGCCAGCAGCTTAGACCACGAGCAGTACTTC	CASSLDHEQYF	few	11	.	TRBV5-1	TRBJ2-7
TGTGCCAGCTCACCAACCGGACAGGGAATTGGCTACACCTTC	CASSPTGQGIGYTF	once	14	TRBD1	TRBV18	TRBJ1-2
TGCAGCGTTCGAGGATTCGGAGCCTACGAGCAGTACTTC	CSVRGFGAYEQYF	.	13	.	TRBV29-1	TRBJ2-7
TGTGCCAGCTCACCCTTAAGTGTCGGTGGGACGGATACGCAGTATTTT	CASSPLSVGGTDTQYF	.	16	.	TRBV18	TRBJ2-3
TGCGCCAGCAGCTTGGCAGGGAGCGGAGGAGAGACCCAGTACTTC	CASSLAGSGGETQYF	.	15	.	TRBV5-1	TRBJ2-5
TGTGCCATCAGTTTGGGGGGAGATACGCAGTATTTT	CAISLGGDTQYF	few	12	.	TRBV10-3	TRBJ2-3
TGTGCCAGCAGCTTGGACAGGGGCCAAGGCTCGGCGCGGGGGAAAGCTTTCTTT	CASSLDRGQGSARGKAFF	.	18	TRBD1	TRBV5-6	TRBJ1-1
TGTGCCAGCAGCTTAGTGAGGGGGGGATCCTACGAGCAGTACTTC	CASSLVRGGSYEQYF	many	15	.	TRBV11-2	TRBJ2-7
TGTGCCAGCAGCCAAAGGGGACAGGGGGCGGTGGGAAGAAAAGAGACCCAGTACTTC	CASSQRGQGAVGRKETQYF	few	19	TRBD1	TRBV3-1	TRBJ2-5
TGTGCCAGTAGTACCACCGGGGCAGATACGCAGTATTTT	CASSTTGADTQYF	.	13	.	TRBV19	TRBJ2-3
TGTGCCAGCAGCCCCCAACCCCCTAGCGGGAGGTCATACGAGCAGTACTTC	CASSPQPPSGRSYEQYF	many	17	TRBD2	TRBV7-3	TRBJ2-7
TGTGCCAGCAGTTTTTCTGGGACAGCAATTAACTATGGCTACACCTTC	CASSFSGTAINYGYTF	.	16	TRBD1	TRBV6-6	TRBJ1-2
TGTGCCAGCAGCAAAGGGCAGTCTAGCACAGATACGCAGTATTTT	CASSKGQSSTDTQYF	once	15	.	TRBV21-1	TRBJ2-3
TGTGCCAGCAGCCAAGTGGTCTCTGGAAACACCATATATTTT	CASSQVVSGNTIYF	.	14	.	TRBV4-2	TRBJ1-3
.	CASSFGPGTGSFF	.	13	.	TRBV27	TRBJ2-1
TGTGCCAGCAGCGTAGGCCTAGCGAGCGACCAAGAGACCCAGTACTTC	CASSVGLASDQETQYF	.	16	.	TRBV9	TRBJ2-5
TGTGCCAGCAACCAACACAGGGGGACTAACTATGGCTACACCTTC	CASNQHRGTNYGYTF	.	15	TRBD1	TRBV11-2	TRBJ1-2
TGCAGCGGTCTTTCCTCAACTAGCGGGAGATACAATGAGCAGTTCTTC	CSGLSSTSGRYNEQFF	many	16	TRBD2	TRBV29-1	TRBJ2-1
TGTGCCACCAGCAGATCTCCGGGGTTCACAGATACGCAGTATTTT	CATSRSPGFTDTQYF	.	15	.	TRBV15	TRBJ2-3
TGTGCCAGCAGTGAAGAGGAACAGGGGTTAACAGATACGCAGTATTTT	CASSEEEQGLTDTQYF	.	16	TRBD1	TRBV6-1	TRBJ2-3
TGTGCCAGCAGCTCTAGAGGGGACCCATCTCTCCTGGGAAACAATGAGCAGTACTTC	CASSSRGDPSLLGNNEQYF	.	19	.	TRBV7-9	TRBJ2-5
TGTGCCATCAGTGCGGGGACAGGGGACAAGCAGTACTTC	CAISAGTGDKQYF	.	13	TRBD1	TRBV10-3	TRBJ2-7
TGTGCCAGCAGTTACGAATCTAGCGGGAGATTCGGCTCCTACAATGAGCAGTTCTTC	CASSYESSGRFGSYNEQFF	once	19	TRBD2	TRBV6-5	TRBJ2-1
TGCAGCGGATGGGGCGGGACAGGGAACGACGAGCAGTACTTC	CSGWGGTGNDEQYF	.	14	TRBD1	TRBV29-1	TRBJ2-7